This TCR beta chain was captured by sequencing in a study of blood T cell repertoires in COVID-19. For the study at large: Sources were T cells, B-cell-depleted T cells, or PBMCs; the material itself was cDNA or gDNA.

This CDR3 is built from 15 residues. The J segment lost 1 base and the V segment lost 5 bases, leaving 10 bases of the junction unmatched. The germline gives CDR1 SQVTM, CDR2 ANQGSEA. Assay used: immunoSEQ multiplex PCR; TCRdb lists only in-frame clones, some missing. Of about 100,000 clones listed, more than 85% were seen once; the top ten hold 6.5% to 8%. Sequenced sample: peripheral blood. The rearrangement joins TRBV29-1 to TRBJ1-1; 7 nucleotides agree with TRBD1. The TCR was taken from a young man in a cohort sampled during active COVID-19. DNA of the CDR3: TGCAGCGTTCAAAGACTACAGGGGAGGAACACTGAAGCTTTCTTT. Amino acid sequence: CSVQRLQGRNTEAFF.